This T cell receptor beta chain was identified during a study of cytomegalovirus exposure and HLA in healthy donors. General observations from the study: Most subjects' HLA-A and HLA-B alleles were reportedly predicted from TCR beta sequences.

This CDR3 has 16 amino acids. Germline V gene lookup returns CDR1 SGHRS and CDR2 YFSETQ. V was clipped by 4 bases and J by 3 bases; unmatched bases: 8. This PCR relied on a set of 60 Vbeta primers and 13 Jbeta primers. The data were produced by immunoSEQ multiplex PCR, yet TCRdb's version contains in-frame clones alone and is incomplete. The sample lists more than 95,000 clones, 80% occurring once. This clone was counted a single time. What it binds is not known. Though probably carrying unrecorded immune exposures, donors were nominally healthy at sampling. Input material: PBMCs. This sequence was found in a young man in good health and CMV-seropositive. V is TRBV5-1 and J is TRBJ1-3; 9 bases are a match to TRBD1. The CDR3 DNA sequence: TGCGCCAGCAGCGAATCCGGGACAGGGCATGGAAACACCATATATTTT. It translates to CASSESGTGHGNTIYF.